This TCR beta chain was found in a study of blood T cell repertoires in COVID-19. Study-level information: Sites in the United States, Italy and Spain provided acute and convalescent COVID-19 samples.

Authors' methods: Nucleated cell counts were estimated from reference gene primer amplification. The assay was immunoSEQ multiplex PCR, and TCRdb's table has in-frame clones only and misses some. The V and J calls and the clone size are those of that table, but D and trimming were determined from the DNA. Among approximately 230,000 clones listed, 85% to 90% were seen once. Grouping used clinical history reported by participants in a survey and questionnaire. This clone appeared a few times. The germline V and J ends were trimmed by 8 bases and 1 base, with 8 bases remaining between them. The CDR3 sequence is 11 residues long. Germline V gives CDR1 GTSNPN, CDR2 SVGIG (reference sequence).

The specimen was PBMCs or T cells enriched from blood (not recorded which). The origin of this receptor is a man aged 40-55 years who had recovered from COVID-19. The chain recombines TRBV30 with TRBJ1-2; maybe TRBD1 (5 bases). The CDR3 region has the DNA TGTGCCCGCAGGGTTAACTATGGCTACACCTTC. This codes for CARRVNYGYTF.